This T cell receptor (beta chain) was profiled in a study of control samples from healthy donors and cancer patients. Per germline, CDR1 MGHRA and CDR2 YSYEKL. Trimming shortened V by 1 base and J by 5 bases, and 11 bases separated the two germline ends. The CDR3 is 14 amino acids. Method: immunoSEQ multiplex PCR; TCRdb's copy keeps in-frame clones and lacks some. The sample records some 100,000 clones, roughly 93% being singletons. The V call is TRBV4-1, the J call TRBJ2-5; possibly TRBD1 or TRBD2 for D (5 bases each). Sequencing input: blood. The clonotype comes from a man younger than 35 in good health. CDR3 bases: TGCGCCAGCAGCCAAGGAGGGGATCATGAGACCCAGTACTTC. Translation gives CASSQGGDHETQYF.